This T cell receptor beta chain was sequenced for a study of blood T cells in healthy people across ages. This clonotype was picked up a small number of times. The antigen is not known. The study's findings and limits: Strongly correlated with naive T cell percentage was TCR beta diversity.

The donors, healthy Caucasians from Russia, were aged roughly 6 to 95. Peripheral blood from each donor was collected in a volume of approximately 10 milliliters. V shed 7 bases and J 8 bases; nucleotides not matched to a gene: 4. Germline CDR1 and CDR2: DFQATT and SNEGSKA (reference sequence). The CDR3 has 11 amino acids. A second about 6 to 12 cycle PCR used barcoded and J-beta primers. TCRdb re-analysed the 5' RACE reads in MiXCR, keeping a single row per CDR3 protein. The sample contains over a million distinct CDR3 sequences, 35% to 45% of which appear only once. The sequence derives from a young woman in good health. The chain joins TRBV20-1 to TRBJ2-1; 8 positions match TRBD2. What was sequenced was blood. The CDR3 is CSVAGIDEQFF. CDR3 nucleotides: TGCAGTGTAGCGGGAATTGATGAGCAGTTCTTC.